This T cell receptor beta chain was recorded in a study of patients and donors after allogeneic stem cell transplantation. The CDR3 length is 12 residues. Trimming shortened V by 7 bases and J by 6 bases, and 12 bases separated the two germline ends. CDR1 MNHNY and CDR2 SVGAGI come from the germline V gene (reference sequence). TCRdb redid the calling of the RT-PCR reads with MiXCR, one entry per CDR3 protein. Among 800,000 to 1,000,000 distinct CDR3 sequences, over 15% were seen once, and the ten largest hold 6%. Specimen: blood, either unsorted or a sorted T cell fraction (not recorded which). The clonotype was recovered from a human donor who was either an allogeneic HSCT recipient or a stem cell or donor lymphocyte infusion donor (not recorded which). It is not recorded whose cells these are; they may come from a transplant donor. This chain uses TRBV6-6 with TRBJ1-1; possibly TRBD1 for D (6 bases). The CDR3 reads CASNWGQPEAFF. The CDR3 DNA sequence: TGTGCCAGCAATTGGGGACAACCTGAAGCTTTCTTT.